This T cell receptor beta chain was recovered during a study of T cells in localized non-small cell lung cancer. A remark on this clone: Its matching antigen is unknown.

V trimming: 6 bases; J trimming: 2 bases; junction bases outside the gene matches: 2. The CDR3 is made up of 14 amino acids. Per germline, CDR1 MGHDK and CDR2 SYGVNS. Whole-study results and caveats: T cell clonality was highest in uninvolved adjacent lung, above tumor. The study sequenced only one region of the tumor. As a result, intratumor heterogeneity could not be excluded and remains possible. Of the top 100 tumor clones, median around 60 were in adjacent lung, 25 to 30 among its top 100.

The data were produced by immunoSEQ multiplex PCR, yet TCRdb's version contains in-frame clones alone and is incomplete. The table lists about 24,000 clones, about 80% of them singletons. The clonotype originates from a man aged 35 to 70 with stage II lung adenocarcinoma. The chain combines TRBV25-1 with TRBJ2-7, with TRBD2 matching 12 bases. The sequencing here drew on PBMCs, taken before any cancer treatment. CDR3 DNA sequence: TGTGCCAGCAGGAGGACTAGCGGGGCCTACGAGCAGTACTTC. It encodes CASRRTSGAYEQYF.